This TCR beta chain emerged from a study of blood T cell repertoires in COVID-19. CDR1 and CDR2 (germline): MGHRA, YSYEKL. The J segment lost 4 bases and the V segment lost 2 bases, leaving 4 bases of the junction unmatched. There are 14 residues in the CDR3. The method was immunoSEQ multiplex PCR; TCRdb's version includes in-frame clones alone and lacks a portion of them. The data hold hundreds of thousands of clones, with 84% observed a single time. This clonotype originated in a woman in her 40s who had recovered from COVID-19. The sequenced sample consisted of PBMCs or T cells enriched from blood (not recorded which). This chain links TRBV4-1 with TRBJ1-1; 7 bases map to TRBD1. In nucleotides, the CDR3 is TGCGCCAGCAGCCAAACGGGACAGTTCACTGAAGCTTTCTTT. Its translation is CASSQTGQFTEAFF.